This TCR beta chain was documented in a study of human T cells and chemical hapten exposure. Many counts were recorded for this clonotype. Time point described: patch test 3, about 24 weeks after DPC sensitization. Treatment of the sample: therapeutic diphenylcyclopropenone sensitization with weekly scalp DPC. TCRdb re-called the RACE reads with MiXCR, one entry per CDR3 protein. The sample includes some 84,000 distinct CDR3 sequences, 9.5% to 14% of them seen just once. Germline-derived CDR1 and CDR2 are MGHRA and YSYEKL. The CDR3 contains 15 residues. Trimming at V came to 0 bases and at J to 8 bases, leaving 2 bases not matched to a gene.

This sample comprised whole blood, obtained in connection with sensitization to the hapten diphenylcyclopropenone (DPC). The source is a woman aged 45-60 years with alopecia areata. Some clones in this sample may be carry-over from other donors' samples. V gene TRBV4-1 combines with J gene TRBJ2-1; TRBD2 matches 12 bases. The chain's CDR3 is CASSQERLAGDEQFF. The CDR3 DNA is TGCGCCAGCAGCCAAGAGAGACTAGCGGGAGATGAGCAGTTCTTC.